This T cell receptor (beta chain) was identified during a study of shared clonotypes between healthy human individuals. Study outcomes and limitations: Unshared clonotypes carried lower generation probabilities than those common to all four donors. Though the depth was large, rarefaction showed that sorted-subset sequencing was incomplete. Larger estimated richness was generally recorded for naive subsets relative to memory subsets.

A word on this clone: The antigen is undetermined.

Trimming shortened V by 5 bases and J by 7 bases, and 9 bases separated the two germline ends. Germline V lookup: CDR1 MNHEY, CDR2 SVGAGI. This CDR3 spans 13 amino acids. Subsets obtained from CD4+ cells comprised CD45RA+ naive and CD45RA-negative memory cells. Profiled with immunoSEQ multiplex PCR; TCRdb holds only in-frame clones, not every one. The sample records 2 million to 3 million clones, just over 90% being singletons. Sequenced: naive CD4+ T cells sorted from blood. Noted subset: CD45RA+ positively selected. This clonotype was sampled from a man younger than 30 in good health. The rearrangement joins TRBV6-5 to TRBJ1-6; D not certain. The chain's CDR3 is CASSPQPNSPLHF. The CDR3 bases are TGTGCCAGCAGTCCCCAGCCCAATTCACCCCTCCACTTT.